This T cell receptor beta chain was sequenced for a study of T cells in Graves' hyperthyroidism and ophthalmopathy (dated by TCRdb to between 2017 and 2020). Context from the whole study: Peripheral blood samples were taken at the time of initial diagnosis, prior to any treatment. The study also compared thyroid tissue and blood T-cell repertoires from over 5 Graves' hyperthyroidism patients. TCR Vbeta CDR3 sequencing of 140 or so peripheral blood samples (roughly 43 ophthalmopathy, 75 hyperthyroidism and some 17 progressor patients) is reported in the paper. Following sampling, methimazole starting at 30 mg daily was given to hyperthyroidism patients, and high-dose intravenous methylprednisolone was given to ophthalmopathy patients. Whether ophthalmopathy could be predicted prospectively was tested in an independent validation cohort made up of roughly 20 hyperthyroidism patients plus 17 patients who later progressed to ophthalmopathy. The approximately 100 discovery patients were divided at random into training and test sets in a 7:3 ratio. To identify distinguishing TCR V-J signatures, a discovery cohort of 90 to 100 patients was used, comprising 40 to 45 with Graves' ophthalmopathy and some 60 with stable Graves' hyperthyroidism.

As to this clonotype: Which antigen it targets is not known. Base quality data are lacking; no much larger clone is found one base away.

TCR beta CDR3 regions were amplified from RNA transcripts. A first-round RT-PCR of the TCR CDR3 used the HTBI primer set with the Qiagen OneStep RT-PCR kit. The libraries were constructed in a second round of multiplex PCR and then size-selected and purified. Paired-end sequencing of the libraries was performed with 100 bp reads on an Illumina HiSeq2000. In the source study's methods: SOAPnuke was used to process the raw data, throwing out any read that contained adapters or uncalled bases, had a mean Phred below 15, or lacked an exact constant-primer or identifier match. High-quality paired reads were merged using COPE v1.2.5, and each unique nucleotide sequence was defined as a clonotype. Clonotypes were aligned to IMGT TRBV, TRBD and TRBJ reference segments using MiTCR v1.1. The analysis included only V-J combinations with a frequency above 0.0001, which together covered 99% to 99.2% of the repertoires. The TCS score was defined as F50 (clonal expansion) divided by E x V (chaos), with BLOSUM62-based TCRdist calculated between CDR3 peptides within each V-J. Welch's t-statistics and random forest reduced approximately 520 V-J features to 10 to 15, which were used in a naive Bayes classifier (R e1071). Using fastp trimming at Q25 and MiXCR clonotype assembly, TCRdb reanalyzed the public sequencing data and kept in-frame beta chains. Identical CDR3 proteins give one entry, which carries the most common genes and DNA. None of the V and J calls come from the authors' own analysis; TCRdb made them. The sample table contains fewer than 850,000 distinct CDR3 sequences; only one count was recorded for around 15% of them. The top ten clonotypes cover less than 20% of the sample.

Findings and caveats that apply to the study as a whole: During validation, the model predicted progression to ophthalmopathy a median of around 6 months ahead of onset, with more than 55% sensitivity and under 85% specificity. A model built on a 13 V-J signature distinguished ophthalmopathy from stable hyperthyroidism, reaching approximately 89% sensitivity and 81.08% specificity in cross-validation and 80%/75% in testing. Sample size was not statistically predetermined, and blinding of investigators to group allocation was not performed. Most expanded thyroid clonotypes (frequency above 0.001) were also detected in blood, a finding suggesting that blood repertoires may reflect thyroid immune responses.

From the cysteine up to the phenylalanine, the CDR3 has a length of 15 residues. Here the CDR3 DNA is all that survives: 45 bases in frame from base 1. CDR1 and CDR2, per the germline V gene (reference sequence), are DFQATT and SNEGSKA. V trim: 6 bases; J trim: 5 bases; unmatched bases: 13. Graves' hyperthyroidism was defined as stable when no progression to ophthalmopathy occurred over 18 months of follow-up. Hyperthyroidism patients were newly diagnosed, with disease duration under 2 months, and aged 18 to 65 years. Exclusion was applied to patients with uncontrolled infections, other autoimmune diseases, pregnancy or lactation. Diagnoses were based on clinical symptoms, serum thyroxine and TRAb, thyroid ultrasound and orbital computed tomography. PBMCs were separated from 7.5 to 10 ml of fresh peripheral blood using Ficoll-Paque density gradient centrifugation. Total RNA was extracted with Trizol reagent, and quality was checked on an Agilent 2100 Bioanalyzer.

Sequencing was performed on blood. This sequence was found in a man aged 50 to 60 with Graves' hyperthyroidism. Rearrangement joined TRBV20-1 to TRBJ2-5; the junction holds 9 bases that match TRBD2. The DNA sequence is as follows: TGCAGTGCCCTGGGTCTAGCGGGAAGTGGGGAGACCCAGTACTTC. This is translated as CSALGLAGSGETQYF.